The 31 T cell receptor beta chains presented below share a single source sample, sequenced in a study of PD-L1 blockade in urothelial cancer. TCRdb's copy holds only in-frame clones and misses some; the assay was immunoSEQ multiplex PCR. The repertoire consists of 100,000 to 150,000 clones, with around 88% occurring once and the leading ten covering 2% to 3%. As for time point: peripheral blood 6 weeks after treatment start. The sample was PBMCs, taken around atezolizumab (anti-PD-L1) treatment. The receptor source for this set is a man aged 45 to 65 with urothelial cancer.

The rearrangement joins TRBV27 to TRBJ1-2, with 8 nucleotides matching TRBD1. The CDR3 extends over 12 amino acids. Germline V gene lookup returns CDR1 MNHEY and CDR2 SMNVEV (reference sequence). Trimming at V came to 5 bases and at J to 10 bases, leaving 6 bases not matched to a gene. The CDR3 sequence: CASSQGQGPYTF. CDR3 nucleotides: TGTGCCAGCAGTCAAGGACAGGGCCCCTACACCTTC.

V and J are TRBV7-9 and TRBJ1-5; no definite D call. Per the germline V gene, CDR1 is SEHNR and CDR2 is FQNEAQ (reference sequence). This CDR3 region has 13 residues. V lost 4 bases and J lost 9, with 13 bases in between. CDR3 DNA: TGTGCCAGCAGCTCGGACGGGGTCTGGCCCCAGCATTTT. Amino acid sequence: CASSSDGVWPQHF.

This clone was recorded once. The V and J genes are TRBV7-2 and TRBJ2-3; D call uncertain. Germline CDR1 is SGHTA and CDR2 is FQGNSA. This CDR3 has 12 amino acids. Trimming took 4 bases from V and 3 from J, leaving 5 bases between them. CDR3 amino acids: CASSSSTDTQYF. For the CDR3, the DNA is TGTGCCAGCAGCTCGAGTACAGATACGCAGTATTTT.

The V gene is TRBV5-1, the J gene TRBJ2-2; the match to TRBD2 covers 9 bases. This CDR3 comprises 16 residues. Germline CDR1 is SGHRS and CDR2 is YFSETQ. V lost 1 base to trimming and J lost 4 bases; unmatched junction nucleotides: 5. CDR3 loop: CASSLWGAGGTGELFF. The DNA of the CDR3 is TGCGCCAGCAGCTTGTGGGGAGCGGGAGGCACCGGGGAGCTGTTTTTT.

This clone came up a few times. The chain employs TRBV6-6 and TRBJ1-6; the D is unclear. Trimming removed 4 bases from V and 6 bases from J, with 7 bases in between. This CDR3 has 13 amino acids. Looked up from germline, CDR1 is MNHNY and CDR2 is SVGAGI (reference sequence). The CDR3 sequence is CASSSYSNSPLHF. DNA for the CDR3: TGTGCCAGCAGTTCTTACAGTAATTCACCCCTCCACTTT.

DNA of the CDR3: TGTGCCAGTAGTGAACAGGGGGGGGTCAATCAGCCCCAGCATTTT. It translates to CASSEQGGVNQPQHF. This chain links TRBV19 with TRBJ1-5; 8 bases fit TRBD1. Trimming cost V 5 bases and J 3 bases; bases outside gene matches: 6. The germline CDR1 and CDR2 sequences are LNHDA and SQIVND (reference sequence). CDR3 length equals 15 residues.

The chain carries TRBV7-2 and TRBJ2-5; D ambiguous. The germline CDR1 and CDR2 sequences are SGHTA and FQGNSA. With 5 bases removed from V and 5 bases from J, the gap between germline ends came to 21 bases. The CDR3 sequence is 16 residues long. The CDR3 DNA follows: TGTGCCAGCAGCCGCCGGATAGATGGGTTCGGGGAGACCCAGTACTTC. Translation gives CASSRRIDGFGETQYF.

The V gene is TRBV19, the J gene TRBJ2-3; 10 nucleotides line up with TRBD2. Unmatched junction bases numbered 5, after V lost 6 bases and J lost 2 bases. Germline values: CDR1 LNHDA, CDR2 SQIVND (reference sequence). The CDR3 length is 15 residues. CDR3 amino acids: CASSRTSGDTDTQYF. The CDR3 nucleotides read TGTGCCAGTAGCCGGACTAGCGGAGACACAGATACGCAGTATTTT.

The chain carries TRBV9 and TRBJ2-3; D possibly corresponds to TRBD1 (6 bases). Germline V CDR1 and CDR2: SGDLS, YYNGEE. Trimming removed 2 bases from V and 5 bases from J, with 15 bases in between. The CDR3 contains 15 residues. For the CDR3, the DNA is TGTGCCAGCAGCGTCAGTGCGCAGGGGTTAGATACGCAGTATTTT. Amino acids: CASSVSAQGLDTQYF.

The CDR3 here is CASSFSGQGLGGRQPQHF. CDR3 in DNA: TGTGCCAGCAGCTTCTCGGGACAGGGGTTAGGAGGTCGTCAGCCCCAGCATTTT. The V call is TRBV7-8, the J call TRBJ1-5; 10 nucleotides line up with TRBD1. The CDR3 is made up of 18 amino acids. Germline V gene data show CDR1 as SGHVS and CDR2 as FQNEAQ. With 3 bases clipped from V and 6 bases from J, the junction kept 14 bases outside the gene matches. Full variable domain (missing parts from reference TRBV7-8 and TRBJ1-5): GAGVSQSPRYKVAKRGQDVALRCDPISGHVSLFWYQQALGQGPEFLTYFQNEAQLDKSGLPSDRFFAERPEGSVSTLKIQRTQQEDSAVYLCASSFSGQGLGGRQPQHFGDGTRLSIL.

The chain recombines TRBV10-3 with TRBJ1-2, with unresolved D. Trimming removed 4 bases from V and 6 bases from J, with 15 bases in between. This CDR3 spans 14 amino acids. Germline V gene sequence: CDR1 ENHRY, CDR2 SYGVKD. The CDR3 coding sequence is TGTGCCATCAGTGCCGAGGGTTCCGGCCATGGCTACACCTTC. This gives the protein CAISAEGSGHGYTF.

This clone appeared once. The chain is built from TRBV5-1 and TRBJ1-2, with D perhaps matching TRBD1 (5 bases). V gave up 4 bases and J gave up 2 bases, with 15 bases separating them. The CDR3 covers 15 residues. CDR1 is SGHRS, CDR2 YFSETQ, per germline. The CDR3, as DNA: TGCGCCAGCAGCCCGGCCGGGGGACCAAACTATGGCTACACCTTC. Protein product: CASSPAGGPNYGYTF.

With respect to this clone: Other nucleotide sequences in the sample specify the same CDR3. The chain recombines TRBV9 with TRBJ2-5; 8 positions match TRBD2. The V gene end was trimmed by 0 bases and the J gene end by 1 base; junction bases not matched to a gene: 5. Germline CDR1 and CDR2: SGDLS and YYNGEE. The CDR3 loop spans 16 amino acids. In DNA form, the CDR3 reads TGTGCCAGCAGCGTAGCTACTAGCGGTCTCCAAGAGACCCAGTACTTC. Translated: CASSVATSGLQETQYF.

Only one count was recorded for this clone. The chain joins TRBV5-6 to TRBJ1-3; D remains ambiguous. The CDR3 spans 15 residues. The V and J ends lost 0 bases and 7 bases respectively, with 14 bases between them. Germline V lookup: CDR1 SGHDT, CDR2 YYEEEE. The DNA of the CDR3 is TGTGCCAGCAGCTTGGTGTCCGCGAAGTGGAACACCATATATTTT. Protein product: CASSLVSAKWNTIYF. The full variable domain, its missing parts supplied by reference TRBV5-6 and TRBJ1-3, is DAGVTQSPTHLIKTRGQQVTLRCSPKSGHDTVSWYQQALGQGPQFIFQYYEEEERQRGNFPDRFSGHQFPNYSSELNVNALLLGDSALYLCASSLVSAKWNTIYFGEGSWLTVV.

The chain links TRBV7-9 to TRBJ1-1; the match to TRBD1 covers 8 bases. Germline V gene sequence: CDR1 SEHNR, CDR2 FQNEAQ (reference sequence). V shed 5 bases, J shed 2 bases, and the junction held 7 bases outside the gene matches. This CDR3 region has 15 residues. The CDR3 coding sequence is TGTGCCAGCAGCGACATAACAGGGGGTAACACTGAAGCTTTCTTT. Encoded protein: CASSDITGGNTEAFF.

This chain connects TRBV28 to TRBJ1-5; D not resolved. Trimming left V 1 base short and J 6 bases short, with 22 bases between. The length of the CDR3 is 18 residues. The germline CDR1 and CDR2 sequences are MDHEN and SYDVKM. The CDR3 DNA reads TGTGCCAGCAGTTTATACCGGAGAGGGTCAGTAATCAGTCAGCCCCAGCATTTT. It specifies CASSLYRRGSVISQPQHF.

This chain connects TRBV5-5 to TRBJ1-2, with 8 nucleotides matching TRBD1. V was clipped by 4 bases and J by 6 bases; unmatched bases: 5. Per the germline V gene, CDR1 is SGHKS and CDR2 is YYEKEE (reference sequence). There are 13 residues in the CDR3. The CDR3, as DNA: TGTGCCAGCAGCGATGGACAGGGTAATGGCTACACCTTC. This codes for CASSDGQGNGYTF.

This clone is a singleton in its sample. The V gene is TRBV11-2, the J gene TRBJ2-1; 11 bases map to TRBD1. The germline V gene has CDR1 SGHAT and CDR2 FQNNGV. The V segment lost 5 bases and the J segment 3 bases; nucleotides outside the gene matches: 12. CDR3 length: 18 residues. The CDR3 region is CASSGQGASGSIYNEQFF. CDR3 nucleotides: TGTGCCAGCAGCGGACAGGGGGCCAGCGGGAGTATCTACAATGAGCAGTTCTTC. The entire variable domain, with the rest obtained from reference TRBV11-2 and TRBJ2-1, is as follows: EAGVAQSPRYKIIEKRQSVAFWCNPISGHATLYWYQQILGQGPKLLIQFQNNGVVDDSQLPKDRFSAERLKGVDSTLKIQPAKLEDSAVYLCASSGQGASGSIYNEQFFGPGTRLTVL.

Written as DNA, the CDR3 is TGCAGCGTTGATTTTTTGGGAGCCAATGAGCAGTTCTTC. Its translation: CSVDFLGANEQFF. The genes are TRBV29-1 and TRBJ2-1; D is possibly TRBD2 (5 bases). The germline V gene encodes CDR1 SQVTM and CDR2 ANQGSEA. The CDR3 is 13 amino acids. Deletions cut 3 bases from V and 6 bases from J, with 12 bases between.

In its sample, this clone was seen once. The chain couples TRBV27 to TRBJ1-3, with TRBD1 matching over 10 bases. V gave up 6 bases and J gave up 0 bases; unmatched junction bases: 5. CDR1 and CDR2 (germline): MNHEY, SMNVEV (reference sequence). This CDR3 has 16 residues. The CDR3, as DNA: TGTGCCAGCAGACGGGGACAGGGGAGCTCTGGAAACACCATATATTTT. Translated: CASRRGQGSSGNTIYF.

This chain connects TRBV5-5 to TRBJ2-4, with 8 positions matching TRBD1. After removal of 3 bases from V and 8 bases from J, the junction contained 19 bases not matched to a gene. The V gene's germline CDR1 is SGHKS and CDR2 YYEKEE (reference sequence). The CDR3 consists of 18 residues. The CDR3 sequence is CASSSRVGTGGKRDIQYF. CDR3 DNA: TGTGCCAGCAGCTCGAGAGTTGGCACAGGGGGAAAGCGTGACATTCAGTACTTC. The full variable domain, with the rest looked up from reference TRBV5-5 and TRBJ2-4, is DAGVTQSPTHLIKTRGQQVTLRCSPISGHKSVSWYQQVLGQGPQFIFQYYEKEERGRGNFPDRFSARQFPNYSSELNVNALLLGDSALYLCASSSRVGTGGKRDIQYFGAGTRLSVL.

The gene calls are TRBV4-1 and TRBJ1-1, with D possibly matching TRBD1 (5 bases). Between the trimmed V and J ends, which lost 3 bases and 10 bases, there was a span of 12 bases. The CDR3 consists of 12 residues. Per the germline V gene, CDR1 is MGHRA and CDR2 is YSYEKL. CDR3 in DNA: TGCGCCAGCAGCCAGAGAGCGGGGCGAGCTTTCTTT. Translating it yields CASSQRAGRAFF.

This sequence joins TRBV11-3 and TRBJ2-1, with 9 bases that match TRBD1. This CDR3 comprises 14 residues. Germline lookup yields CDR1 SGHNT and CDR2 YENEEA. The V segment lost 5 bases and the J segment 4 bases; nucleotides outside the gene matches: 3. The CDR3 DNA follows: TGTGCCAGCAGCCAGGGACAGGGATACAATGAGCAGTTCTTC. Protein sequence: CASSQGQGYNEQFF. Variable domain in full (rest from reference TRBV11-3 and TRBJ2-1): EAGVVQSPRYKIIEKKQPVAFWCNPISGHNTLYWYLQNLGQGPELLIRYENEEAVDDSQLPKDRFSAERLKGVDSTLKIQPAELGDSAVYLCASSQGQGYNEQFFGPGTRLTVL.

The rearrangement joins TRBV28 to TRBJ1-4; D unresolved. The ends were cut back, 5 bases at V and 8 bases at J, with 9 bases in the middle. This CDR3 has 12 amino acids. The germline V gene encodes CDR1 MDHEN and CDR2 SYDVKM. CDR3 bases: TGTGCCAGCAGTAGCCCGGTAGAAAAACTGTTTTTT. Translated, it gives CASSSPVEKLFF.

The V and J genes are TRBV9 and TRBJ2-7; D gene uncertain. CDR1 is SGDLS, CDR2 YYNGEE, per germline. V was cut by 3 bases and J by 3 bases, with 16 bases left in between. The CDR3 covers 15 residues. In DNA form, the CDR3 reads TGTGCCAGCAGCGAACAGCCCCATCCTAACTACGAGCAGTACTTC. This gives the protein CASSEQPHPNYEQYF. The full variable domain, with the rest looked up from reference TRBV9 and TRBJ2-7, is DSGVTQTPKHLITATGQRVTLRCSPRSGDLSVYWYQQSLDQGLQFLIQYYNGEERAKGNILERFSAQQFPDLHSELNLSSLELGDSALYFCASSEQPHPNYEQYFGPGTRLTVT.

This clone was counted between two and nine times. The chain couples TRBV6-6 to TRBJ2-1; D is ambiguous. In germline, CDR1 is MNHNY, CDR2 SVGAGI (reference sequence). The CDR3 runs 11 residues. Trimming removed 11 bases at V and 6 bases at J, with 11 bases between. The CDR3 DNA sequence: TGTGCCCTTGGCCCTGGCAATGAGCAGTTCTTC. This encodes CALGPGNEQFF.

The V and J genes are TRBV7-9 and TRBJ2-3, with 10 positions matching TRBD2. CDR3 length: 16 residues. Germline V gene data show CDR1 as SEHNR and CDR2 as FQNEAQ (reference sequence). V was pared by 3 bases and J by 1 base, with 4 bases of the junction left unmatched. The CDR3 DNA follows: TGTGCCAGCAGCTTTTGGACTAGCGGCCGCACAGATACGCAGTATTTT. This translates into CASSFWTSGRTDTQYF.

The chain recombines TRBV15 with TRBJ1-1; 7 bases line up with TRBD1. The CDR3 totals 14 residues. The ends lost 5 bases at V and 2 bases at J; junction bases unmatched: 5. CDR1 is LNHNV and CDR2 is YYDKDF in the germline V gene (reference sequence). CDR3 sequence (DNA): TGTGCCACCAGCCCTCGGACAGGCAACACTGAAGCTTTCTTT. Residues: CATSPRTGNTEAFF.

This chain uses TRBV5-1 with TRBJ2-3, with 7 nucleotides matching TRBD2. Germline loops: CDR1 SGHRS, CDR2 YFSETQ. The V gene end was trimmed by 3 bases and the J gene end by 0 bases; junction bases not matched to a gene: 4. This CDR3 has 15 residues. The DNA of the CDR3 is TGCGCCAGCAGCTACCAAGCGGGAAGCACAGATACGCAGTATTTT. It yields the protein CASSYQAGSTDTQYF.

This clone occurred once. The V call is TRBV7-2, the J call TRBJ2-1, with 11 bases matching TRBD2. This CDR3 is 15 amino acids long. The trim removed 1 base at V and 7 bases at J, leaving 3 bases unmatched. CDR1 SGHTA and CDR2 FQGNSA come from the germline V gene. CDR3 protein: CASSLGSSGGNEQFF. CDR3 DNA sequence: TGTGCCAGCAGCTTAGGCTCTAGCGGGGGGAATGAGCAGTTCTTC. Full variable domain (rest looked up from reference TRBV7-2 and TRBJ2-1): GAGVSQSPSNKVTEKGKDVELRCDPISGHTALYWYRQSLGQGLEFLIYFQGNSAPDKSGLPSDRFSAERTGGSVSTLTIQRTQQEDSAVYLCASSLGSSGGNEQFFGPGTRLTVL.

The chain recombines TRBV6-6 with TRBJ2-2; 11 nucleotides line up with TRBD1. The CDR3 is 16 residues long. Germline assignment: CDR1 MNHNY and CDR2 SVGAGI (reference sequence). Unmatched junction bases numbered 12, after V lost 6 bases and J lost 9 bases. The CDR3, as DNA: TGTGCCAGCAGAATCGCCGTGGACAGGGGGCGCCGGGAGCTGTTTTTT. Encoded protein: CASRIAVDRGRRELFF.